The rows below give T cell receptor beta chains drawn from one sample of a study of control samples from healthy donors and cancer patients. Using immunoSEQ multiplex PCR, the repertoire was profiled, and TCRdb retains in-frame clones only, with some absent. The profile covers approximately 99,000 clones, with approximately 84% appearing a single time and about 7% taken by the ten largest. What was sequenced was blood. All receptors derive from a man aged 18-30 years in good health. CDR3s include the opening cysteine and the closing phenylalanine or tryptophan. The order of the fields is D gene, V gene, J gene, clone size, CDR3 protein, CDR3 DNA. A D gene is named only where the DNA matches it firmly. Size is omitted from some rows. Given values are once, few, many or a class for expanded clones.

D gene: NA; V gene: TRBV6-5; J gene: TRBJ1-1; clone size: NA; CDR3 protein: CASSYIGNTEAFF; CDR3 DNA: TGTGCCAGCAGTTATATTGGGAACACTGAAGCTTTCTTT
D gene: NA; V gene: TRBV27; J gene: TRBJ1-1; clone size: NA; CDR3 protein: CASRRGNTEAFF; CDR3 DNA: TGTGCCAGCAGACGGGGGAACACTGAAGCTTTCTTT
D gene: TRBD2; V gene: TRBV28; J gene: TRBJ2-7; clone size: NA; CDR3 protein: CASSRLSSGGLYEQYF; CDR3 DNA: TGTGCCAGCTCTAGACTCTCTAGCGGGGGTTTGTACGAGCAGTACTTC
D gene: NA; V gene: TRBV11-2; J gene: TRBJ2-5; clone size: NA; CDR3 protein: CASSPLRFQETQYF; CDR3 DNA: TGTGCCAGCAGCCCCCTCAGGTTCCAAGAGACCCAGTACTTC
D gene: NA; V gene: TRBV6-6; J gene: TRBJ1-4; clone size: NA; CDR3 protein: CASSFEGKGKLFF; CDR3 DNA: TGTGCCAGCAGTTTTGAGGGAAAGGGAAAACTGTTTTTT
D gene: TRBD1; V gene: TRBV30; J gene: TRBJ2-7; clone size: NA; CDR3 protein: CAWSPGTGSYEQYF; CDR3 DNA: TGTGCCTGGAGTCCCGGGACAGGGTCGTACGAGCAGTACTTC
D gene: TRBD1; V gene: TRBV12-5; J gene: TRBJ1-1; clone size: NA; CDR3 protein: CASGLGQGAWNTEAFF; CDR3 DNA: TGTGCTAGTGGCCTGGGACAGGGGGCCTGGAACACTGAAGCTTTCTTT
D gene: NA; V gene: TRBV27; J gene: TRBJ2-5; clone size: NA; CDR3 protein: CASSLGDRRAQYF; CDR3 DNA: TGTGCCAGCAGTTTAGGTGACCGCCGGGCCCAGTACTTC
D gene: TRBD1; V gene: TRBV24-1; J gene: TRBJ2-3; clone size: NA; CDR3 protein: CATSPPGTGGADTQYF; CDR3 DNA: TGTGCCACCAGTCCACCGGGGACAGGGGGCGCAGATACGCAGTATTTT
D gene: NA; V gene: TRBV12-5; J gene: TRBJ2-5; clone size: NA; CDR3 protein: CASGLGQNQETQYF; CDR3 DNA: TGTGCTAGTGGTTTGGGACAGAACCAAGAGACCCAGTACTTC
D gene: TRBD1; V gene: TRBV4-3; J gene: TRBJ1-2; clone size: few; CDR3 protein: CASSQDSGQGGYGYTF; CDR3 DNA: TGCGCCAGCAGCCAAGACTCAGGACAGGGCGGCTATGGCTACACCTTC
D gene: NA; V gene: TRBV28; J gene: TRBJ1-5; clone size: few; CDR3 protein: CASSRGGANQPQHF; CDR3 DNA: TGTGCCAGCAGTCGAGGGGGGGCAAATCAGCCCCAGCATTTT
D gene: NA; V gene: TRBV7-9; J gene: TRBJ2-2; clone size: NA; CDR3 protein: CASSPVSAGELFF; CDR3 DNA: TGTGCCAGCAGCCCGGTGAGCGCCGGGGAGCTGTTTTTT
D gene: NA; V gene: TRBV5-4; J gene: TRBJ2-3; clone size: NA; CDR3 protein: CAIGDGGADTQYF; CDR3 DNA: TGTGCCATTGGGGACGGGGGTGCAGATACGCAGTATTTT
D gene: NA; V gene: TRBV9; J gene: TRBJ2-3; clone size: NA; CDR3 protein: CASSVPHSGDTDYTDTQYF; CDR3 DNA: TGTGCCAGCAGCGTACCCCATTCAGGGGACACCGATTACACAGATACGCAGTATTTT
D gene: NA; V gene: TRBV6-6; J gene: TRBJ1-1; clone size: NA; CDR3 protein: CASSYSSRQVPQAFF; CDR3 DNA: TGTGCCAGCAGTTACTCGTCTCGACAGGTGCCCCAGGCTTTCTTT
D gene: NA; V gene: TRBV2; J gene: TRBJ2-7; clone size: NA; CDR3 protein: CASRLTPGPYEQYF; CDR3 DNA: TGTGCCAGCAGGTTGACCCCGGGCCCCTACGAGCAGTACTTC
D gene: NA; V gene: TRBV20-1; J gene: TRBJ2-5; clone size: few; CDR3 protein: CSAHGETQYF; CDR3 DNA: TGCAGTGCTCACGGAGAGACCCAGTACTTC
D gene: NA; V gene: TRBV6-5; J gene: TRBJ1-1; clone size: NA; CDR3 protein: CASRLNSLAEAFF; CDR3 DNA: TGTGCCAGCAGGCTCAACTCATTGGCTGAAGCTTTCTTT
D gene: TRBD1; V gene: TRBV18; J gene: TRBJ1-2; clone size: NA; CDR3 protein: CASSPLPGTGGGGYTF; CDR3 DNA: TGTGCCAGCTCACCACTCCCCGGGACAGGGGGAGGTGGCTACACCTTC
D gene: TRBD2; V gene: TRBV10-1; J gene: TRBJ2-5; clone size: NA; CDR3 protein: CASTTSDRPPRTQYF; CDR3 DNA: TGCGCCAGCACCACTAGCGACCGCCCTCCTCGGACCCAGTACTTC
D gene: TRBD2; V gene: TRBV25-1; J gene: TRBJ2-1; clone size: NA; CDR3 protein: CASSEGLAGGPLGNEQFF; CDR3 DNA: TGTGCCAGCAGTGAAGGACTAGCGGGGGGGCCTCTGGGTAATGAGCAGTTCTTC
D gene: NA; V gene: TRBV12-3/TRBV12-4; J gene: TRBJ1-5; clone size: once; CDR3 protein: CASSLDRDQPQHF; CDR3 DNA: TGTGCCAGCAGTTTAGACAGGGATCAGCCCCAGCATTTT
D gene: TRBD2; V gene: TRBV14; J gene: TRBJ2-3; clone size: NA; CDR3 protein: CASSRWTSGNTDTQYF; CDR3 DNA: TGTGCCAGCAGCCGATGGACTAGCGGGAACACAGATACGCAGTATTTT
D gene: NA; V gene: TRBV19; J gene: TRBJ2-1; clone size: NA; CDR3 protein: CASSILQGSYNEQFF; CDR3 DNA: TGTGCCAGTAGTATTCTCCAGGGCTCCTACAATGAGCAGTTCTTC
D gene: NA; V gene: TRBV7-2; J gene: TRBJ2-7; clone size: NA; CDR3 protein: CASSLTGSPYEQYF; CDR3 DNA: TGTGCCAGCAGCTTAACAGGGTCCCCCTACGAGCAGTACTTC
D gene: TRBD1; V gene: TRBV7-9; J gene: TRBJ2-7; clone size: once; CDR3 protein: CASSREKDRGLSPEQYF; CDR3 DNA: TGTGCCAGCAGCAGAGAAAAAGACAGGGGGCTATCGCCCGAGCAGTACTTC
D gene: NA; V gene: TRBV7-7; J gene: TRBJ1-5; clone size: NA; CDR3 protein: CASSTAPKTTQLNQPQHF; CDR3 DNA: TGTGCCAGCAGCACCGCCCCGAAGACCACTCAACTAAATCAGCCCCAGCATTTT
D gene: NA; V gene: TRBV5-8; J gene: TRBJ2-4; clone size: NA; CDR3 protein: CASSFGQGLAKNIQYF; CDR3 DNA: TGTGCCAGCAGCTTTGGGCAGGGGCTAGCCAAAAACATTCAGTACTTC
D gene: NA; V gene: TRBV9; J gene: TRBJ2-1; clone size: few; CDR3 protein: CASSVILGEQFF; CDR3 DNA: TGTGCCAGCAGCGTAATCCTCGGGGAGCAGTTCTTC
D gene: NA; V gene: TRBV6-5; J gene: TRBJ2-5; clone size: NA; CDR3 protein: CASSYSIRETQYF; CDR3 DNA: TGTGCCAGCAGTTACTCGATTCGAGAGACCCAGTACTTC
D gene: NA; V gene: TRBV7-2; J gene: TRBJ2-7; clone size: many; CDR3 protein: CASSLAGRGYEQYF; CDR3 DNA: TGTGCCAGCAGCTTAGCGGGCAGGGGCTACGAGCAGTACTTC
D gene: NA; V gene: TRBV10-1; J gene: TRBJ2-2; clone size: NA; CDR3 protein: CASSARTLNTGELFF; CDR3 DNA: TGCGCCAGCAGTGCCCGGACATTGAACACCGGGGAGCTGTTTTTT
D gene: NA; V gene: TRBV11-2; J gene: TRBJ1-2; clone size: NA; CDR3 protein: CASSLGRGKPPYGYTF; CDR3 DNA: TGTGCCAGCAGCTTAGGGCGGGGGAAACCCCCCTATGGCTACACCTTC
D gene: NA; V gene: TRBV6-5; J gene: TRBJ2-3; clone size: NA; CDR3 protein: CASSYSWAQPDTQYF; CDR3 DNA: TGTGCCAGCAGTTACTCATGGGCACAGCCAGATACGCAGTATTTT
D gene: TRBD2; V gene: TRBV5-1; J gene: TRBJ2-3; clone size: NA; CDR3 protein: CASSLGLAADTQYF; CDR3 DNA: TGCGCCAGCAGCCTGGGACTAGCGGCAGATACGCAGTATTTT
D gene: TRBD1; V gene: TRBV7-9; J gene: TRBJ1-4; clone size: many; CDR3 protein: CASSLYSTGRNEKLFF; CDR3 DNA: TGTGCCAGCAGCTTATATTCGACAGGGCGTAATGAAAAACTGTTTTTT
D gene: NA; V gene: TRBV10-3; J gene: TRBJ1-6; clone size: NA; CDR3 protein: CAISEFQDNSPLHF; CDR3 DNA: TGTGCCATCAGTGAGTTCCAGGATAATTCACCCCTCCACTTT
D gene: NA; V gene: TRBV28; J gene: TRBJ1-5; clone size: once; CDR3 protein: CASSPIRDNQPQHF; CDR3 DNA: TGTGCCAGCAGTCCCATACGGGACAATCAGCCCCAGCATTTT
D gene: NA; V gene: TRBV27; J gene: TRBJ2-5; clone size: NA; CDR3 protein: CASSLRESTRETQYF; CDR3 DNA: TGTGCCAGCAGTTTACGGGAATCGACAAGGGAGACCCAGTACTTC
D gene: NA; V gene: TRBV24-1; J gene: TRBJ2-3; clone size: NA; CDR3 protein: CATQGGVTDTQYF; CDR3 DNA: TGTGCCACCCAAGGGGGGGTCACAGATACGCAGTATTTT
D gene: NA; V gene: TRBV5-3; J gene: TRBJ2-3; clone size: NA; CDR3 protein: CARMGTDTQYF; CDR3 DNA: TGTGCCAGAATGGGCACAGATACGCAGTATTTT
D gene: TRBD2; V gene: TRBV10-3; J gene: TRBJ2-1; clone size: NA; CDR3 protein: CAISRTSADDEQFF; CDR3 DNA: TGTGCCATCAGTCGGACTAGCGCAGACGATGAGCAGTTCTTC
D gene: NA; V gene: TRBV5-1; J gene: TRBJ2-2; clone size: NA; CDR3 protein: CASSLATGTYTGELFF; CDR3 DNA: TGCGCCAGCAGCTTGGCAACCGGGACTTACACCGGGGAGCTGTTTTTT
D gene: NA; V gene: TRBV2; J gene: TRBJ2-2; clone size: NA; CDR3 protein: CASSDFEYTGELFF; CDR3 DNA: TGTGCCAGCAGTGATTTTGAGTACACCGGGGAGCTGTTTTTT
D gene: NA; V gene: TRBV5-8; J gene: TRBJ1-2; clone size: NA; CDR3 protein: CASSLGVGFIYGYTF; CDR3 DNA: TGTGCCAGCAGCTTGGGGGTAGGGTTTATCTATGGCTACACCTTC
D gene: NA; V gene: TRBV9; J gene: TRBJ2-2; clone size: NA; CDR3 protein: CASSSGQLDTGELFF; CDR3 DNA: TGTGCCAGCAGCTCTGGACAGCTCGACACCGGGGAGCTGTTTTTT
D gene: NA; V gene: TRBV29-1; J gene: TRBJ1-2; clone size: NA; CDR3 protein: CSVVDHEIIYGYTF; CDR3 DNA: TGCAGCGTCGTAGATCATGAAATCATATATGGCTACACCTTC
D gene: TRBD2; V gene: TRBV6-1; J gene: TRBJ2-4; clone size: NA; CDR3 protein: CASSAGTSGGTKNIQYF; CDR3 DNA: TGTGCCAGCAGTGCAGGGACTAGCGGGGGAACCAAAAACATTCAGTACTTC
D gene: TRBD1; V gene: TRBV4-1; J gene: TRBJ1-2; clone size: NA; CDR3 protein: CASSQEFPGTGGKGDGYTF; CDR3 DNA: TGCGCCAGCAGCCAAGAATTCCCCGGGACAGGGGGCAAGGGTGATGGCTACACCTTC
D gene: NA; V gene: TRBV5-4; J gene: TRBJ1-6; clone size: NA; CDR3 protein: CASSLIQPNSPLHF; CDR3 DNA: TGTGCCAGCAGCTTAATACAGCCTAATTCACCCCTCCACTTT
D gene: TRBD1; V gene: TRBV7-2; J gene: TRBJ1-5; clone size: NA; CDR3 protein: CASSYSGTGNQPQHF; CDR3 DNA: TGTGCCAGCAGCTACTCCGGGACAGGGAATCAGCCCCAGCATTTT